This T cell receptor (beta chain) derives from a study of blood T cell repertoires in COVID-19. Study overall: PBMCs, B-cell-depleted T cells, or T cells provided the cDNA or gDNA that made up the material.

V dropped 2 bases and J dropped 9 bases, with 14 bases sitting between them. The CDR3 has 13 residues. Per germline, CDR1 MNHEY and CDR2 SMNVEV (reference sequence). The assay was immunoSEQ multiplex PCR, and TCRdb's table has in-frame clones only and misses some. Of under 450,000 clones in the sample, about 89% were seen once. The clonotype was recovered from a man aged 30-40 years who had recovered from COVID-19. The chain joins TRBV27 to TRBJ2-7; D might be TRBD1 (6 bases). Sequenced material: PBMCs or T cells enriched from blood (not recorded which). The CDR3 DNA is TGTGCCAGCAGTTTAAGGCAGGGGCTGGGGCAGTACTTC. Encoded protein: CASSLRQGLGQYF.